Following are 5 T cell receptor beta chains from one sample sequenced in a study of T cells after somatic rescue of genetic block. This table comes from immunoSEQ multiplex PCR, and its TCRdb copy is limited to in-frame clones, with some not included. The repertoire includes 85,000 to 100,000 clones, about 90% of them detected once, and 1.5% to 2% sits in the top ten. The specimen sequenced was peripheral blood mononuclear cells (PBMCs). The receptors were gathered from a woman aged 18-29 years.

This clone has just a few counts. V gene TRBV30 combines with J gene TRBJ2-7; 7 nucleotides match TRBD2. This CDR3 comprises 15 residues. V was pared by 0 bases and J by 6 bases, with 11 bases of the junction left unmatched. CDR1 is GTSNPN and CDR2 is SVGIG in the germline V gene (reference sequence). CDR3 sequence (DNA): TGTGCCTGGAGTGTTGTGTGGGAGGGCCGGAGCGAGCAGTACTTC. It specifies CAWSVVWEGRSEQYF.

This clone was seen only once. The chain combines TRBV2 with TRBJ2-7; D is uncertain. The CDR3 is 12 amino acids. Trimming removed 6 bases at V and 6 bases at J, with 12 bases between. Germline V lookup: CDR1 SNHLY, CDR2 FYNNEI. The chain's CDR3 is CASRSDGLEQYF. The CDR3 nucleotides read TGTGCCAGCAGGAGCGACGGGCTCGAGCAGTACTTC.

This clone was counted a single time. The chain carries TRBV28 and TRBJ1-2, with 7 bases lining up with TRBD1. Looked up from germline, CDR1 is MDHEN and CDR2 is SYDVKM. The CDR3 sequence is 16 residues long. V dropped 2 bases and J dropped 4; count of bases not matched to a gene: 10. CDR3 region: CASSLPAGGFSYGYTF. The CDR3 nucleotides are TGTGCCAGCAGTTTACCGGCAGGGGGTTTTTCCTATGGCTACACCTTC.

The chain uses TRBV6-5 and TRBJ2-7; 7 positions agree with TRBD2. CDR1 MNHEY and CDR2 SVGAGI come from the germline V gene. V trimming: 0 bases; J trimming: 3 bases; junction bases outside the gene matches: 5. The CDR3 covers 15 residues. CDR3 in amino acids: CASSYSGLADYEQYF. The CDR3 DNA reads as TGTGCCAGCAGTTACTCGGGCCTAGCGGACTACGAGCAGTACTTC.

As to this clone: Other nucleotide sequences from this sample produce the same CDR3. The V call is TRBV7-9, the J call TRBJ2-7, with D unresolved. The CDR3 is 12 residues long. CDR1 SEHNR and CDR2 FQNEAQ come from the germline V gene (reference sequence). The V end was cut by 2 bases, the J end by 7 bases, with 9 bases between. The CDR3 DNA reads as TGTGCCAGCAGCTTATCCCCTGGGGAGCAGTACTTC. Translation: CASSLSPGEQYF.